This T cell receptor (beta chain) comes out of a study of T cells in Graves' hyperthyroidism and ophthalmopathy. Study-wide results and limits: Most expanded thyroid clonotypes above 0.001 also appeared in blood.

This CDR3 is 17 amino acids long. V lost 3 bases, J lost 0 bases, and 15 bases lay in between. Germline assignment: CDR1 MGHRA and CDR2 YSYEKL. Only a few counts were recorded for this clonotype. The antigen remains unidentified. Absent ophthalmopathy progression within 18 months defined stable Graves' hyperthyroidism. Subjects aged 18 to 65 presented with newly diagnosed hyperthyroidism of less than 2 months' duration. Exclusions: uncontrolled infection, other autoimmune disease, pregnancy, lactation. It was RNA transcripts that yielded the amplified TCR beta CDR3 regions. RT-PCR in the first round (using the HTBI primer set) targeted the TCR CDR3. TCRdb analysed the multiplex PCR reads with MiXCR anew, one entry per CDR3 protein. The sample carries 300,000 to 450,000 distinct CDR3 sequences, approximately 15% recorded once.

V gene TRBV4-1 combines with J gene TRBJ2-4; possible D gene TRBD1, 6 bases. This sequence originates from a woman aged 60 to 75 with Graves' hyperthyroidism. The sequencing input was blood. This chain's CDR3 is CASSHIDRLLAKNIQYF. The CDR3 DNA follows: TGCGCCAGCAGCCACATCGACAGGCTACTAGCCAAAAACATTCAGTACTTC.